This T cell receptor (beta chain) was obtained from a study of shared clonotypes between healthy human individuals. In the authors' workflow: For the immunoSEQ data, sequences were junction-only without quality scores, so filtering differed. Using immunoSEQ multiplex PCR, the repertoire was profiled, and TCRdb retains in-frame clones only, with some absent. The V and J calls and the clone size are those of that table, but D and trimming were determined from the DNA. The sample contains approximately 470,000 clones, 81% of which appear only once. Genomic DNA for unsorted samples was obtained from 80 million to 100 million PBMCs. Trimming shortened V by 10 bases and J by 2 bases, and 14 bases separated the two germline ends. The CDR3 is 13 amino acids. The V gene's germline CDR1 is SEHNR and CDR2 FQNEAQ (reference sequence).

The specimen was PBMCs. The chain employs TRBV7-9 and TRBJ2-5, with D uncertain. This receptor was identified in a woman aged 40-49 years in good health. Some clones in this sample may be carry-over from other donors' samples. CDR3 region: CATPSDGQETQYF. CDR3 nucleotide sequence: TGTGCCACCCCCAGTGACGGGCAAGAGACCCAGTACTTC.